A single T cell receptor beta chain is shown here with its context. Researchers ran the PCR with 60 Vbeta and 13 Jbeta primers. Data came from immunoSEQ multiplex PCR; TCRdb stores just in-frame clones and leaves some out. This table has some 130,000 clones, approximately 83% appearing once. The sample comes from a study of cytomegalovirus exposure and HLA in healthy donors. CDR1 SNHLY and CDR2 FYNNEI come from the germline V gene. V gave up 6 bases and J gave up 4 bases, with 13 bases separating them. The CDR3 totals 13 residues. This sequence joins TRBV2 and TRBJ2-7; a weak D match, TRBD2 (5 bases). The sequence came from a girl aged 2-10 years in good health and CMV-seronegative. The sample consisted of PBMCs. As DNA, the CDR3 is TGTGCCAGCAGCACAGCGGTAAAGTACGAGCAGTACTTC. Its protein is CASSTAVKYEQYF.